This is a list of T cell receptor beta chains from one sample in a study of blood T cell repertoires in COVID-19. TCRdb's copy holds only in-frame clones and misses some; the assay was immunoSEQ multiplex PCR. The data hold about 68,000 clones, with roughly 88% observed a single time. Sequenced input: peripheral blood. The receptors shown here come from a man younger than 45 with acute or convalescent COVID-19. Both conserved end residues are part of each CDR3. A D gene is named only where the DNA matches it firmly. Size is omitted from some rows. Given values are once, few, many or a class for expanded clones.

.,TRBJ2-2,.,TRBV4-3,TGCGCCAGCAGCCAAGGGGCGGTTACGGGAGGGGAGCTGTTTTTT,CASSQGAVTGGELFF
TRBD1,TRBJ2-3,.,TRBV10-3,TGTGCCAGCAGACAGGGAATCGGGGATACGCAGTATTTT,CASRQGIGDTQYF
.,TRBJ2-7,few,TRBV5-5,TGTGCCAGCAGCTTCGTGTCCGGGTACGAGCAGTACTTC,CASSFVSGYEQYF
TRBD2,TRBJ2-1,.,TRBV7-9,TGTGCCAGCAGCTTAGGGACTAGCCCGGATGAGCAGTTCTTC,CASSLGTSPDEQFF
TRBD2,TRBJ2-1,.,TRBV6-5,TGTGCCAGCAGTTACGGGGTAGCGGGAGGGTACAATGAGCAGTTCTTC,CASSYGVAGGYNEQFF
TRBD1,TRBJ2-3,.,TRBV3-1/TRBV3-2,TGTGCCAGCAGCCAAACCCGACAGGGGAAAAGGGCTTCTAGCACAGATACGCAGTATTTT,CASSQTRQGKRASSTDTQYF
.,TRBJ1-6,.,TRBV4-1,TGCGCCAGCAGCCAAATCAGGGGACATTCACCCCTCCACTTT,CASSQIRGHSPLHF
.,TRBJ2-6,.,TRBV7-9,TGTGCCAGCAGCCGGGTCTCTGGGGCCAACGTCCTGACTTTC,CASSRVSGANVLTF
TRBD2,TRBJ2-3,.,TRBV28,TGTGCCAGTCGAAACGGGGGACTAGCAATATACACAGATACGCAGTATTTT,CASRNGGLAIYTDTQYF
TRBD1,TRBJ2-3,.,TRBV5-1,TGCGCCAGCAGCCCGGGACAGCCTAGCACAGATACGCAGTATTTT,CASSPGQPSTDTQYF
TRBD1,TRBJ2-3,.,TRBV7-2,TGTGCCAGCAGCTCCTCCGGGACAGGGGGCCGAGATACGCAGTATTTT,CASSSSGTGGRDTQYF
.,TRBJ2-7,.,TRBV6-5,TGTGCCAGCAGTAGGGAGGCCCGGGGGGAGCAGTACTTC,CASSREARGEQYF
TRBD1,TRBJ2-3,.,TRBV5-1,TGCGCCAGCAGCTTGGCAGGGGGAGCAGATACGCAGTATTTT,CASSLAGGADTQYF
.,TRBJ1-1,.,TRBV24-1,TGTGCCAGCTGGGGGGGCGGAAACACTGAAGCTTTCTTT,CASWGGGNTEAFF
TRBD2,TRBJ2-1,few,TRBV5-4,TGTGCCAGCAGCCCCCCCGGTGTTCCTGCGGGGGGAGAGCAGTTCTTC,CASSPPGVPAGGEQFF
TRBD1,TRBJ1-4,once,TRBV25-1,TGTGCCAGCAGTGAACGCAGGACAGGGGAAAAACTGTTTTTT,CASSERRTGEKLFF
.,TRBJ2-7,.,TRBV5-4,TGTGCCAGCAGCTTGGACTTGTACGAGCAGTACTTC,CASSLDLYEQYF
TRBD1,TRBJ2-7,.,TRBV10-1,TGCGCCAGCTCAAGGGACAGCTACGAGCAGTACTTC,CASSRDSYEQYF
.,TRBJ2-6,.,TRBV28,TGTGCCAGCAGTTCTACAGGCTCTGGGGCCAACGTCCTGACTTTC,CASSSTGSGANVLTF
.,TRBJ1-4,.,TRBV2,TGTGCCAGCAGACGTCAGACAGGCAACAAGGAAAAACTGTTTTTT,CASRRQTGNKEKLFF
TRBD1,TRBJ2-7,.,TRBV28,TGTGCCAGCGCCAAGGGGGGACAGGTAATTCAGTACTTC,CASAKGGQVIQYF
TRBD2,TRBJ2-7,.,TRBV7-8,TGTGCCAGCAGGGGGGGAGGGGCGCCCTACGAGCAGTACTTC,CASRGGGAPYEQYF
.,TRBJ1-2,.,TRBV20-1,TGCAGTGCTAGTTTCGAAGGGATGGAGACAGCTAACTATGGCTACACCTTC,CSASFEGMETANYGYTF